This TCR beta chain emerged from a study of shared clonotypes between healthy human individuals. Sorted-subset replicate PCRs used roughly 220 ng DNA, some 30,000 T cell genomes. The data were produced by immunoSEQ multiplex PCR, yet TCRdb's version contains in-frame clones alone and is incomplete. The table lists roughly 1,800,000 clones, about 94% of them singletons, with 0.95% to 1.5% in the top ten. With regard to this clone: Its antigen is still unknown.

CDR3 length: 14 amino acids. In germline, CDR1 is SGDLS, CDR2 YYNGEE. V was cut by 0 bases and J by 2 bases, with 9 bases left in between. Terminally differentiated effector memory CD45RA+ cells were excluded from the naive CD8 cells, which were CD45RO-negative and positively selected for CCR7. The study's findings and limits: Despite large depth, sorted-subset datasets appeared incompletely sequenced.

The receptor was derived from a man between 18 and 35 years old in good health. The gene calls are TRBV9 and TRBJ2-7; D is uncertain. Sequencing was performed on naive CD8+ T cells sorted from blood. DNA for the CDR3: TGTGCCAGCAGCGTAGCTGAACGTGCCTACGAGCAGTACTTC. As protein: CASSVAERAYEQYF.